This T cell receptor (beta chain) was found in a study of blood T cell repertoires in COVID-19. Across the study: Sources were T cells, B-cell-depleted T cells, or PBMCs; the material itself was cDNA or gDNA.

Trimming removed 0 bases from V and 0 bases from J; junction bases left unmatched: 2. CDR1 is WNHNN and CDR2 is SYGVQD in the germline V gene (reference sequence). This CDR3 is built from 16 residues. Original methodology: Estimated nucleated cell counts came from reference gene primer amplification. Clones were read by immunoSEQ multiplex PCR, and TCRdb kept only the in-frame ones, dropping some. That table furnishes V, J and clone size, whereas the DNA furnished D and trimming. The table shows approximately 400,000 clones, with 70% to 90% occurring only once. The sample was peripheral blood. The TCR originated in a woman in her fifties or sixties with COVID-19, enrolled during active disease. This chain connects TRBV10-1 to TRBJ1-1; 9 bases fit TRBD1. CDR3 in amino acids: CASSESDRGLNTEAFF. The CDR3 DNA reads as TGCGCCAGCAGTGAGTCGGACAGGGGCCTGAACACTGAAGCTTTCTTT.